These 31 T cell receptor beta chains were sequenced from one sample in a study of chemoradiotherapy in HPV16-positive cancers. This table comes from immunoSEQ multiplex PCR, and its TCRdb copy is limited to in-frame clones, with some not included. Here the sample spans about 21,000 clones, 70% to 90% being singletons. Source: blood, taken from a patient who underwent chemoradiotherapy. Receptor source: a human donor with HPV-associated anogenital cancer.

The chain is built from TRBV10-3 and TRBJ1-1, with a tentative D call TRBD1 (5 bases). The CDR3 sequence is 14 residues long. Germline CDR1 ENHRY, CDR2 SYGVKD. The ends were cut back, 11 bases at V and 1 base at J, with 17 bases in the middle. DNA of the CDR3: TGTGCCTATGGATCCGGACAAGCGAACACTGAAGCTTTCTTT. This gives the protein CAYGSGQANTEAFF.

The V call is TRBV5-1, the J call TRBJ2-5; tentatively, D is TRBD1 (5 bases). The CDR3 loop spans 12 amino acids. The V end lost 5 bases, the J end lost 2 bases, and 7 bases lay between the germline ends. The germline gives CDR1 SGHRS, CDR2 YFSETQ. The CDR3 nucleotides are TGCGCCAGCAGACAGGAACAAGAGACCCAGTACTTC. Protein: CASRQEQETQYF.

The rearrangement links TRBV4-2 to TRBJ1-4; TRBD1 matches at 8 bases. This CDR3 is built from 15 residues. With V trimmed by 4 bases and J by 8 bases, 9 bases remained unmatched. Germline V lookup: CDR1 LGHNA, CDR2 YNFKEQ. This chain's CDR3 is CASSRSRTGQEKLFF. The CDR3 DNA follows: TGTGCCAGCAGCCGTTCGCGGACAGGGCAAGAAAAACTGTTTTTT.

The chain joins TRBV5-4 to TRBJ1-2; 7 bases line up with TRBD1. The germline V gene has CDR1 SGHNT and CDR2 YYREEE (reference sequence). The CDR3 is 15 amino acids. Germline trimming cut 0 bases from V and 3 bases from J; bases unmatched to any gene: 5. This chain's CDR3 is CASSLGAGGDYGYTF. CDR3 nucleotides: TGTGCCAGCAGCTTGGGGGCAGGGGGGGACTATGGCTACACCTTC.

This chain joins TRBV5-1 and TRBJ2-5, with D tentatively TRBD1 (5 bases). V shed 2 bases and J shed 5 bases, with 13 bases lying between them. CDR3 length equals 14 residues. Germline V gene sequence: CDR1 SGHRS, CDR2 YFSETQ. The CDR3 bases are TGCGCCAGCAGCTTACAGGACCGGCGGGAGACCCAGTACTTC. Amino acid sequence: CASSLQDRRETQYF. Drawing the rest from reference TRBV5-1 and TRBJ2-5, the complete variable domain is KAGVTQTPRYLIKTRGQQVTLSCSPISGHRSVSWYQQTPGQGLQFLFEYFSETQRNKGNFPGRFSGRQFSNSRSEMNVSTLELGDSALYLCASSLQDRRETQYFGPGTRLLVL.

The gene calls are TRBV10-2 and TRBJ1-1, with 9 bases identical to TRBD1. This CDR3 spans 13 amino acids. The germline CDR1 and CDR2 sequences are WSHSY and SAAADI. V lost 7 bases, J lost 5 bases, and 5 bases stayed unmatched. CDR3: CASKAGQGTEAFF. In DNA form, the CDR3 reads TGCGCCAGCAAAGCAGGACAGGGGACTGAAGCTTTCTTT.

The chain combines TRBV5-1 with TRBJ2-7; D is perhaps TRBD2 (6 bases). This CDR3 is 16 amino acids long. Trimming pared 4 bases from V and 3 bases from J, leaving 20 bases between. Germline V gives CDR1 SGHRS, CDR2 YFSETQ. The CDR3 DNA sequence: TGCGCCAGCAGCCTGGGCCCTGTAGGAGGGAGCTACGAGCAGTACTTC. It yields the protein CASSLGPVGGSYEQYF.

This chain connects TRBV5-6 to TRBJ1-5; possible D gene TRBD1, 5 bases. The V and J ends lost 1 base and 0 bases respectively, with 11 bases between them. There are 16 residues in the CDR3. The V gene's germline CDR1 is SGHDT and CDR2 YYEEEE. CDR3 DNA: TGTGCCAGCAGCTTGTATGAGGGGAGTAGCAATCAGCCCCAGCATTTT. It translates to CASSLYEGSSNQPQHF.

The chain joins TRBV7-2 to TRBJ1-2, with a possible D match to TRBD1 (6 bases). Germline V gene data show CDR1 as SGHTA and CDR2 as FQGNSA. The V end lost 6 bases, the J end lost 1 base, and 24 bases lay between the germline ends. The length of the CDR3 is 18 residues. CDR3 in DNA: TGTGCCAGCAGGCAGGGGAGAACCGGTAATACTGTTAACTATGGCTACACCTTC. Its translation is CASRQGRTGNTVNYGYTF.

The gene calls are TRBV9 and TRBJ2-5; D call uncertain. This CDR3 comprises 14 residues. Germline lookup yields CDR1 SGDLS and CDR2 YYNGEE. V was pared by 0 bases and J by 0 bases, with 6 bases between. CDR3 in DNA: TGTGCCAGCAGCGTAGCTGATAACCAAGAGACCCAGTACTTC. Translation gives CASSVADNQETQYF.

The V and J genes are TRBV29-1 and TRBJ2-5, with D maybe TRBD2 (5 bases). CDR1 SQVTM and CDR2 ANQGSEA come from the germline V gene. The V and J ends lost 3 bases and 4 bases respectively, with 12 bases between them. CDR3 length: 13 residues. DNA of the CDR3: TGCAGCGTTGAGGTGGGAGTGGGAGAGACCCAGTACTTC. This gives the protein CSVEVGVGETQYF. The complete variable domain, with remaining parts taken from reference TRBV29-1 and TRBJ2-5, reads SAVISQKPSRDICQRGTSLTIQCQVDSQVTMMFWYRQQPGQSLTLIATANQGSEATYESGFVIDKFPISRPNLTFSTLTVSNMSPEDSSIYLCSVEVGVGETQYFGPGTRLLVL.

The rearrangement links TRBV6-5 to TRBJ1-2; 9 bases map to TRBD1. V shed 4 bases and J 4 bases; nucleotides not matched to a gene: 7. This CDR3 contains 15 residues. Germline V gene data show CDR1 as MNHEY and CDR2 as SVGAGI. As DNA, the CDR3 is TGTGCCAGCAGTTCCCATGGGACAGGGATCTATGGCTACACCTTC. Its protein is CASSSHGTGIYGYTF.

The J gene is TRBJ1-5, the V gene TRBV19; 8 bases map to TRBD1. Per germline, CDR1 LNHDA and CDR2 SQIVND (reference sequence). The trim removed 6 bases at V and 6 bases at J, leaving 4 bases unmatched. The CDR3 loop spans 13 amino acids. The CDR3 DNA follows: TGTGCCAGTAGGGGACAGGCGCTTCAGCCCCAGCATTTT. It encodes CASRGQALQPQHF.

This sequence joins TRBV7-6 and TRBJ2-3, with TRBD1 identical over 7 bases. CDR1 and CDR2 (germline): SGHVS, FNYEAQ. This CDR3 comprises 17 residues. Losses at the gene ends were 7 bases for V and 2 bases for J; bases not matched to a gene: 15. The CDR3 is CASTVTQGPPTTDTQYF. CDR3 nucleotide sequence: TGTGCCAGCACCGTGACACAGGGGCCCCCTACCACAGATACGCAGTATTTT.

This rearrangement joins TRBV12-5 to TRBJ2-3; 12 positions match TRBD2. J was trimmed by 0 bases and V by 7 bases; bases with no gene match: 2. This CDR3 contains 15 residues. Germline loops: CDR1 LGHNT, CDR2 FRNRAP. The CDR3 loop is CASETSGGSTDTQYF. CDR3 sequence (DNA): TGTGCTAGTGAGACTAGCGGGGGTAGCACAGATACGCAGTATTTT.

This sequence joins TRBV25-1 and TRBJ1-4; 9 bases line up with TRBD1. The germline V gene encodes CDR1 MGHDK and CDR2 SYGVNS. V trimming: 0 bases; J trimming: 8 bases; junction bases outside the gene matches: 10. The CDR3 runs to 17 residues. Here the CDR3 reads CASSEYSRTGDREKLFF. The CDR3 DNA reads TGTGCCAGCAGTGAATATAGCCGGACAGGGGATAGGGAAAAACTGTTTTTT. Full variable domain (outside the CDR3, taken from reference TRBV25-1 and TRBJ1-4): EADIYQTPRYLVIGTGKKITLECSQTMGHDKMYWYQQDPGMELHLIHYSYGVNSTEKGDLSSESTVSRIRTEHFPLTLESARPSHTSQYLCASSEYSRTGDREKLFFGSGTQLSVL.

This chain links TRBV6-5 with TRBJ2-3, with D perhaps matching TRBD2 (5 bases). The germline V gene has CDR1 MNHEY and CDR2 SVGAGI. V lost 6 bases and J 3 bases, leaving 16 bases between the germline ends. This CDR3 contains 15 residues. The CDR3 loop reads CASRLTTTGTDTQYF. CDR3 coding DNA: TGTGCCAGCAGACTAACTACCACGGGGACAGATACGCAGTATTTT.

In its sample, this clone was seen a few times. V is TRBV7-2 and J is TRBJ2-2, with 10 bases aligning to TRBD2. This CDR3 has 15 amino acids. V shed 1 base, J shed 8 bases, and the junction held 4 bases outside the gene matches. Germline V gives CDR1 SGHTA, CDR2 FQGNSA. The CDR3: CASSLELAGRGELFF. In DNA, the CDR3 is TGTGCCAGCAGCTTAGAACTAGCGGGAAGAGGGGAGCTGTTTTTT.

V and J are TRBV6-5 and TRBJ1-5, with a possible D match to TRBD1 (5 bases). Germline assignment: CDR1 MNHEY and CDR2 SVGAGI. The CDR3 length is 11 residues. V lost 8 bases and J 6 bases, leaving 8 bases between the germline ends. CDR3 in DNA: TGTGCCAGCGACCAGGGTCAGCCCCAGCATTTT. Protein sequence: CASDQGQPQHF.

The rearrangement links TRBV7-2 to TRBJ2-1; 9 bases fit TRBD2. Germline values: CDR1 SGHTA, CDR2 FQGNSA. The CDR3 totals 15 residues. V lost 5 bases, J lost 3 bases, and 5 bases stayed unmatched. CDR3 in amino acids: CASSPTSGSYNEQFF. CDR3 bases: TGTGCCAGCAGCCCGACTAGCGGAAGCTACAATGAGCAGTTCTTC.

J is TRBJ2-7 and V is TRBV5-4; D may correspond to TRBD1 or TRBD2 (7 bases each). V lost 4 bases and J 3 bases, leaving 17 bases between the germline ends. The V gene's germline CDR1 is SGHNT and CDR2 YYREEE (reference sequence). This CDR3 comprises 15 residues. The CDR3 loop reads CASSPGGRGGYEQYF. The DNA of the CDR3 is TGTGCCAGCAGCCCAGGAGGCAGGGGGGGCTACGAGCAGTACTTC.

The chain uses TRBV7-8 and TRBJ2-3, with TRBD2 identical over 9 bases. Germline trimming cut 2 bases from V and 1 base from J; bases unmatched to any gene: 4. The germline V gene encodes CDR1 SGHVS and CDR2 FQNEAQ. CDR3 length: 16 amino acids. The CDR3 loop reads CASSLLASGGTDTQYF. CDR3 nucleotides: TGTGCCAGCAGCTTATTGGCTAGCGGGGGCACAGATACGCAGTATTTT.

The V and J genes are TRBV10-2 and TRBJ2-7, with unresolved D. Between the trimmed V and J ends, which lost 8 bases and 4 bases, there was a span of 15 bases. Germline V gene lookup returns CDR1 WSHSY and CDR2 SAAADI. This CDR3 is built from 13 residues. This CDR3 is CASGVGQRYEQYF. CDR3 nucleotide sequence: TGCGCCAGCGGGGTAGGCCAAAGGTACGAGCAGTACTTC.

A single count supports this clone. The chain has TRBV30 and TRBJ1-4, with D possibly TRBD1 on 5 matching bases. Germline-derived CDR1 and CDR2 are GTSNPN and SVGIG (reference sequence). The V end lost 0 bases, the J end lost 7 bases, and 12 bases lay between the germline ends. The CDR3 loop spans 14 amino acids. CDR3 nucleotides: TGTGCCTGGAGTGTAAGGTCAGGGACTGAAAAACTGTTTTTT. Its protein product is CAWSVRSGTEKLFF.

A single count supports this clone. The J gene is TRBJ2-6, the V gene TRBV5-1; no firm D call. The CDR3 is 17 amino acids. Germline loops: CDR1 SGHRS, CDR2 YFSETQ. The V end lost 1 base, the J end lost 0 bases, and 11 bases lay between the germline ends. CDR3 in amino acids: CASSLRMGSSGANVLTF. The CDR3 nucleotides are TGCGCCAGCAGCTTGCGCATGGGTAGCTCTGGGGCCAACGTCCTGACTTTC.

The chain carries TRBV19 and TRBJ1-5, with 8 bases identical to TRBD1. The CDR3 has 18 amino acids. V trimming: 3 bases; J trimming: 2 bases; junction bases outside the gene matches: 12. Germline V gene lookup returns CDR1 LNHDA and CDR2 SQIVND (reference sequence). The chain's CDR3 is CASSIIGQGGVGNQPQHF. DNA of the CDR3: TGTGCCAGTAGTATTATTGGACAGGGAGGAGTGGGCAATCAGCCCCAGCATTTT.

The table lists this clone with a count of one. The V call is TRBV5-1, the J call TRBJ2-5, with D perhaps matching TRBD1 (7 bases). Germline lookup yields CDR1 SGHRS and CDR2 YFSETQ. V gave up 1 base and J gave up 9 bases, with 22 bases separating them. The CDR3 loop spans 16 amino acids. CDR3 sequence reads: CASSLPKGALREAQYF. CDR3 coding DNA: TGCGCCAGCAGCTTGCCCAAGGGGGCTCTCAGGGAGGCCCAGTACTTC.

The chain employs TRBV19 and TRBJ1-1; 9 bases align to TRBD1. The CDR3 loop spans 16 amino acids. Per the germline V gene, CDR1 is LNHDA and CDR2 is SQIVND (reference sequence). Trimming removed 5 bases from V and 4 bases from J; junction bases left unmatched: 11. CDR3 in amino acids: CASSALTGGVGTEAFF. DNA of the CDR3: TGTGCCAGTAGTGCCTTAACAGGGGGCGTTGGCACTGAAGCTTTCTTT.

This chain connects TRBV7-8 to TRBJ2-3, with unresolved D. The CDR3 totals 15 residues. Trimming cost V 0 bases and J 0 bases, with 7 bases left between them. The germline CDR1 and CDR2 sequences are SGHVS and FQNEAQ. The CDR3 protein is CASSLAGSSTDTQYF. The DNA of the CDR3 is TGTGCCAGCAGCTTAGCAGGGTCTAGCACAGATACGCAGTATTTT.

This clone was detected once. As DNA, the CDR3 is TGCGCCAGCAGTGAGTGGGGGACGGACTGGGCGGGCTACACCTTC. Protein sequence: CASSEWGTDWAGYTF. The J gene is TRBJ1-2, the V gene TRBV10-2, with a possible D match to TRBD1 (5 bases). CDR1 is WSHSY, CDR2 SAAADI, per germline. The CDR3 has 15 amino acids. Trimming pared 1 base from V and 8 bases from J, leaving 17 bases between.

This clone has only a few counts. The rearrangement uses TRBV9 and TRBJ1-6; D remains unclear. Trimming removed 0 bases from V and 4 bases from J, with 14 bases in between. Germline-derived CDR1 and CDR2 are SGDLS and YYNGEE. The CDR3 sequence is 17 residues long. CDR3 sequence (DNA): TGTGCCAGCAGCGTAGGGTCGGTACCCGGTTATAATTCACCCCTCCACTTT. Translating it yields CASSVGSVPGYNSPLHF. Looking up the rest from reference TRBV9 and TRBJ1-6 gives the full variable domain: DSGVTQTPKHLITATGQRVTLRCSPRSGDLSVYWYQQSLDQGLQFLIQYYNGEERAKGNILERFSAQQFPDLHSELNLSSLELGDSALYFCASSVGSVPGYNSPLHFGNGTRLTVT.